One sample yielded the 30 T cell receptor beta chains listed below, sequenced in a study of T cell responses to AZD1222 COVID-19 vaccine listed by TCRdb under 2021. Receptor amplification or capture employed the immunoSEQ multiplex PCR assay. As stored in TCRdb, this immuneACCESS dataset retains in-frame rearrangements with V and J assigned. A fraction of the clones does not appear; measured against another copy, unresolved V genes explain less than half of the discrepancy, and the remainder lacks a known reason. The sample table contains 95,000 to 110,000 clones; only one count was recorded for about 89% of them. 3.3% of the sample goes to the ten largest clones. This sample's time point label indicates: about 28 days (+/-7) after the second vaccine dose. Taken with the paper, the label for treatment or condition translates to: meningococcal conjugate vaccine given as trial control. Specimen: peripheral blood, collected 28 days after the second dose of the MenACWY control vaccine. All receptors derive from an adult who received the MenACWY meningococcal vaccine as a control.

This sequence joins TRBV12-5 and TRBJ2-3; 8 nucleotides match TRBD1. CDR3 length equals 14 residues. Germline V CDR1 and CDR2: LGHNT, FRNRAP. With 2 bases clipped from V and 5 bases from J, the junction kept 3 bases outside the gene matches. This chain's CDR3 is CASGLSGGLDTQYF. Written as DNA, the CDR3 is TGTGCTAGTGGTTTGTCAGGGGGCTTAGATACGCAGTATTTT.

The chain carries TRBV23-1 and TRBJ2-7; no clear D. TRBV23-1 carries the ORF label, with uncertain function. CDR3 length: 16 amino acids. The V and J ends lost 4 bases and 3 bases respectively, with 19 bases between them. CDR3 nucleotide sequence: TGCGCCAGCAGTCTTACGGTGGTTGGCGCCGTCTACGAGCAGTACTTC. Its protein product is CASSLTVVGAVYEQYF.

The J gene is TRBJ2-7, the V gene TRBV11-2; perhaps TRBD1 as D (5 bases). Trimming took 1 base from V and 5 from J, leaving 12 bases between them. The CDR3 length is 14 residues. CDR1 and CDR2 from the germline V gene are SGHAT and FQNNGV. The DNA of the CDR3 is TGTGCCAGCAGCTTAGTTTCAGGGCGCCACGAGCAGTACTTC. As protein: CASSLVSGRHEQYF.

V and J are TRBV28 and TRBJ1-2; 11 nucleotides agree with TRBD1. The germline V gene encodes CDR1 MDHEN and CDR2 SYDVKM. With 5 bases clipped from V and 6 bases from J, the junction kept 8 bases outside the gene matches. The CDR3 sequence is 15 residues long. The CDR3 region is CASSPGDRGTHGYTF. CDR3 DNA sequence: TGTGCCAGCAGTCCCGGGGACAGGGGGACCCATGGCTACACCTTC.

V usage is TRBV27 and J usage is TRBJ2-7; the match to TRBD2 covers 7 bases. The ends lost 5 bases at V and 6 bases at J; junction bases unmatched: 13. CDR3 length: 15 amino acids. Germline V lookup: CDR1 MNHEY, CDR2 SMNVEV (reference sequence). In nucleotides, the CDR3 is TGTGCCAGCAGTCCTAGGTATGGGGGGGGTCCCGAGCAGTACTTC. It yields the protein CASSPRYGGGPEQYF.

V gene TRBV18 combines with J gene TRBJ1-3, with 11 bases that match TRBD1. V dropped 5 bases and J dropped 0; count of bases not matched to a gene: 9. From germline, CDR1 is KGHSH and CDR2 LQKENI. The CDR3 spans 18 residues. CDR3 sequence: CASSAGTGGRNSGNTIYF. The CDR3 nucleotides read TGTGCCAGCTCAGCCGGGACAGGGGGTCGAAACTCTGGAAACACCATATATTTT.

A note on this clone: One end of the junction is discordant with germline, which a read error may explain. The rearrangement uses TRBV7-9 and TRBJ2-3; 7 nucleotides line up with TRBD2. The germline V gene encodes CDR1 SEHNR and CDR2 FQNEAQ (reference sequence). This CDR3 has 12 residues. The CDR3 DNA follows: TGTGCCAGCAGCTTAGTACGGGAGGATTTGGGTTTT. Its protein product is CASSLVREDLGF.

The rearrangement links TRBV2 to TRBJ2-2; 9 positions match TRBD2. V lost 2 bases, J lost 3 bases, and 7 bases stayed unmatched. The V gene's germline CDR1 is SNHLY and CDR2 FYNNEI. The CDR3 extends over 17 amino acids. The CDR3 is CASSELGGGAYTGELFF. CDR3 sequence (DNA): TGTGCCAGCAGTGAACTGGGCGGGGGGGCGTACACCGGGGAGCTGTTTTTT.

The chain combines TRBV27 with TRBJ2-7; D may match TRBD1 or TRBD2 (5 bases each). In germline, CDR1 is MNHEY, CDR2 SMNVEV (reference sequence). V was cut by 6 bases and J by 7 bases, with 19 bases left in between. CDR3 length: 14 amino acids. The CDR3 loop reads CASSPSPRAGEQYF. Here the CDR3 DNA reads TGTGCCAGCAGCCCTAGCCCCAGGGCAGGGGAGCAGTACTTC.

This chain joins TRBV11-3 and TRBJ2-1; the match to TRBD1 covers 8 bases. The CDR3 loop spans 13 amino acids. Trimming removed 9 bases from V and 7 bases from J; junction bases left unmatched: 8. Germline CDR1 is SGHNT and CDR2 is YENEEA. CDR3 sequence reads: CASTQGAGNEQFF. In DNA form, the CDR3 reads TGTGCCAGTACGCAGGGGGCAGGGAATGAGCAGTTCTTC.

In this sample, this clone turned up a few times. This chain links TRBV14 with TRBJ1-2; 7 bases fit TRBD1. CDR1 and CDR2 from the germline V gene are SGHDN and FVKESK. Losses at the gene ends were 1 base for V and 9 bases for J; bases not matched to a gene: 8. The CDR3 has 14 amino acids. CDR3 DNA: TGTGCCAGCAGCCAAGTAGCGCAGGGGGGAAGCTACACCTTC. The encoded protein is CASSQVAQGGSYTF.

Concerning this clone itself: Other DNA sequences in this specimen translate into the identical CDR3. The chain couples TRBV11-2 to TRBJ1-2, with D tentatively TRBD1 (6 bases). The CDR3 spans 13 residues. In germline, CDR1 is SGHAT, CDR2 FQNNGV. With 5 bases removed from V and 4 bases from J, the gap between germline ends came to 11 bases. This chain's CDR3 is CASSPGQGYGYTF. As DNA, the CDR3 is TGTGCCAGCAGCCCGGGACAAGGCTATGGCTACACCTTC.

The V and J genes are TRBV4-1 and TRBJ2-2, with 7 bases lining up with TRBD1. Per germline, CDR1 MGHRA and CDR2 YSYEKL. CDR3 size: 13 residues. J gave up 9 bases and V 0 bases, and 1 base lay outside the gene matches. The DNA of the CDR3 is TGCGCCAGCAGCCAAGACAGGGGGAGGGAGCTGTTTTTT. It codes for CASSQDRGRELFF.

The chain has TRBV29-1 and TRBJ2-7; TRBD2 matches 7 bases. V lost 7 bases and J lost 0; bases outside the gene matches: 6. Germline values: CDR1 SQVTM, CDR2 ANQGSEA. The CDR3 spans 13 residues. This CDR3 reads CSARAGFSYEQYF. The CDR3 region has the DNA TGCAGCGCCCGAGCGGGGTTCTCCTACGAGCAGTACTTC.

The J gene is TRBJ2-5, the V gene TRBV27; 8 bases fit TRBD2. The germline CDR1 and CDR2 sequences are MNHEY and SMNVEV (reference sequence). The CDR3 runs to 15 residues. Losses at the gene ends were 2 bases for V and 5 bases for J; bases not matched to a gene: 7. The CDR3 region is CASSLNSGGGETQYF. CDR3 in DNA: TGTGCCAGCAGTTTAAATTCCGGCGGGGGGGAGACCCAGTACTTC.

The CDR3 loop reads CASSFDSAGEQYF. The CDR3, as DNA: TGTGCCAGCAGCTTCGACAGTGCCGGCGAGCAGTACTTC. This chain links TRBV7-3 with TRBJ2-7; the D gene is possibly TRBD1 (5 bases). Trimming pared 3 bases from V and 6 bases from J, leaving 12 bases between. This CDR3 has 13 amino acids. CDR1 SGHTA and CDR2 FQGTGA come from the germline V gene.

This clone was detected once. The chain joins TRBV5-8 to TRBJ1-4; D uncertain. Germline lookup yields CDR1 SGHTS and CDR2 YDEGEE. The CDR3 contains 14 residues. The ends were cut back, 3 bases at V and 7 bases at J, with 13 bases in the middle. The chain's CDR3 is CASSSSIWGEKLFF. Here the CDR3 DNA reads TGTGCCAGCAGCTCTTCTATTTGGGGTGAAAAACTGTTTTTT.

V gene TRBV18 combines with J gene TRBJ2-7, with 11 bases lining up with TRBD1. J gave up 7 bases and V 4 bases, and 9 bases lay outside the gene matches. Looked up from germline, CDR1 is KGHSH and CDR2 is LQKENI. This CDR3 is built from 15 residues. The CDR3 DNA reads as TGTGCCAGCTCACTACTCGGACAGGGGGCTGGGGAGCAGTACTTC. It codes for CASSLLGQGAGEQYF.

CDR3 sequence reads: CASSLGDTELGALHF. CDR3 DNA: TGCGCCAGCAGCTTGGGGGACACTGAACTGGGGGCCCTCCACTTT. The chain has TRBV5-1 and TRBJ1-6; possibly TRBD1 for D (6 bases). Trimming pared 0 bases from V and 14 bases from J, leaving 18 bases between. The CDR3 totals 15 residues. The germline CDR1 and CDR2 sequences are SGHRS and YFSETQ.

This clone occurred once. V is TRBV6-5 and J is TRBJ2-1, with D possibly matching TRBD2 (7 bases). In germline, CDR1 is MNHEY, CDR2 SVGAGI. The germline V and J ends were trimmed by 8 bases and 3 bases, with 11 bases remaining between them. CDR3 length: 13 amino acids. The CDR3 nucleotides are TGTGCCAGCGCCGGGGGGCTCTACAATGAGCAGTTCTTC. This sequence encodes CASAGGLYNEQFF.

CDR3 in amino acids: CASSWDSCRGVYGYTF. CDR3 sequence (DNA): TGTGCCAGCAGTTGGGACAGCTGTAGAGGGGTCTATGGCTACACCTTC. V is TRBV6-9 and J is TRBJ1-2, with 7 positions matching TRBD1. Germline CDR1 MNHGY, CDR2 SVAAGI. This CDR3 has 16 residues. Germline trimming cut 4 bases from V and 4 bases from J; bases unmatched to any gene: 12.

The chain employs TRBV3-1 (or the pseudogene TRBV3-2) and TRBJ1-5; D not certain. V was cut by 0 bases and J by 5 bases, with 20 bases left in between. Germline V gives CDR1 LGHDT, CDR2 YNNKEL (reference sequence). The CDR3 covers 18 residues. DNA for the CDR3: TGTGCCAGCAGCCAAGATGAGTACGTCCTGGAGCTACATCAGCCCCAGCATTTT. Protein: CASSQDEYVLELHQPQHF.

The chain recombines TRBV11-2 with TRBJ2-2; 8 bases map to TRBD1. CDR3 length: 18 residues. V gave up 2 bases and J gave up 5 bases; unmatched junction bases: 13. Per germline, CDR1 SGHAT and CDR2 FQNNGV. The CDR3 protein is CASSLNHGQGASTGELFF. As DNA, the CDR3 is TGTGCCAGCAGCTTAAACCACGGACAGGGTGCTAGTACCGGGGAGCTGTTTTTT.

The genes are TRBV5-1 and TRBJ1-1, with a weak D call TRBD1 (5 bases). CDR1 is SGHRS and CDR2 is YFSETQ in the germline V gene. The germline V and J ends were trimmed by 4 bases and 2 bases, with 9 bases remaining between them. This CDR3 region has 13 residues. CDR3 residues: CASSADRNTEAFF. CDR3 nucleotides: TGCGCCAGCAGCGCCGACAGAAACACTGAAGCTTTCTTT.

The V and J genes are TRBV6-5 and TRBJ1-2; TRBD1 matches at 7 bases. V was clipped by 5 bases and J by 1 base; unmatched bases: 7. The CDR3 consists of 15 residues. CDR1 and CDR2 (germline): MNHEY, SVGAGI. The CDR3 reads CASSHRQGDNYGYTF. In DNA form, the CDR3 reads TGTGCCAGCAGTCACCGACAGGGAGATAACTATGGCTACACCTTC.

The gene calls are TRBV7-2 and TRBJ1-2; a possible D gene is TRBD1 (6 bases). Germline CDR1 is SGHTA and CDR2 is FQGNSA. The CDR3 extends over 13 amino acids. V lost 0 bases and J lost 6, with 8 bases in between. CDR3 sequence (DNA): TGTGCCAGCAGCTTAGCGACAGGTCATGGCTACACCTTC. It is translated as CASSLATGHGYTF. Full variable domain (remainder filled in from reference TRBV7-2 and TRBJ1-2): GAGVSQSPSNKVTEKGKDVELRCDPISGHTALYWYRQSLGQGLEFLIYFQGNSAPDKSGLPSDRFSAERTGGSVSTLTIQRTQQEDSAVYLCASSLATGHGYTFGSGTRLTVV.

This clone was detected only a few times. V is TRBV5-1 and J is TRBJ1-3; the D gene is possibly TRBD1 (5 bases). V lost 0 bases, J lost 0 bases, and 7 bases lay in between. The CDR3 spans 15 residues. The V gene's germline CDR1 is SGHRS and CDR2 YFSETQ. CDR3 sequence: CASSLGGLSGNTIYF. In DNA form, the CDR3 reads TGCGCCAGCAGCTTGGGGGGACTCTCTGGAAACACCATATATTTT.

The CDR3 loop reads CASSRGTGGAYGYTF. The CDR3 DNA sequence: TGTGCCAGCAGCCGAGGGACAGGGGGCGCCTATGGCTACACCTTC. This chain links TRBV3-1 (or the pseudogene TRBV3-2) with TRBJ1-2, with 12 bases identical to TRBD1. This CDR3 contains 15 residues. The J segment lost 4 bases and the V segment lost 4 bases, leaving 4 bases of the junction unmatched. CDR1 LGHDT and CDR2 YNNKEL come from the germline V gene (reference sequence).

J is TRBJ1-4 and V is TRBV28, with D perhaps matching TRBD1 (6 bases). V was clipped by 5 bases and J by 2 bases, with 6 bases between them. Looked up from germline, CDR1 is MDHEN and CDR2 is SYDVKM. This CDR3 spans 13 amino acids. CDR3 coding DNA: TGTGCCAGCAGTCAGGGGACTAATGAAAAACTGTTTTTT. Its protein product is CASSQGTNEKLFF.

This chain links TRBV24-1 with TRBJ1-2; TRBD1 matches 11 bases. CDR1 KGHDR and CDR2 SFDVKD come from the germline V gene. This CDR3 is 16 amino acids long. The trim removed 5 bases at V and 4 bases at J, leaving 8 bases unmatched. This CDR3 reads CATSAYMGQGGYGYTF. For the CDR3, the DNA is TGTGCCACCAGTGCCTATATGGGACAGGGGGGCTATGGCTACACCTTC.